Detailed here is one TCR beta chain. Original data processing: Amplified reference gene primers provided the basis for estimating nucleated cell counts. Sequenced by immunoSEQ multiplex PCR; TCRdb stores in-frame clones only, minus some. V, J and clone size derive from that table, while D and trimming were established from the DNA sequence. The repertoire consists of 110,000 to 150,000 clones, with 84% occurring once and the leading ten covering more than 40%. This sample was taken from a study of blood T cell repertoires in COVID-19. On the study more broadly: The origin of the acute and convalescent COVID-19 samples was the United States, Italy and Spain. Sources were T cells, B-cell-depleted T cells, or PBMCs; the material itself was cDNA or gDNA.

The CDR3 runs to 14 residues. Germline V gene data show CDR1 as SGHAT and CDR2 as FQDESV (reference sequence). Unmatched junction bases numbered 4, after V lost 5 bases and J lost 5 bases. This clonotype was sampled from a human donor in a cohort sampled during active COVID-19. The gene calls are TRBV11-1 and TRBJ1-1; 11 bases line up with TRBD1. Sequencing input: peripheral blood. CDR3 coding DNA: TGTGCCAGCAGCCCAGGGACAGGGGGGACTGAAGCTTTCTTT. This translates into CASSPGTGGTEAFF.